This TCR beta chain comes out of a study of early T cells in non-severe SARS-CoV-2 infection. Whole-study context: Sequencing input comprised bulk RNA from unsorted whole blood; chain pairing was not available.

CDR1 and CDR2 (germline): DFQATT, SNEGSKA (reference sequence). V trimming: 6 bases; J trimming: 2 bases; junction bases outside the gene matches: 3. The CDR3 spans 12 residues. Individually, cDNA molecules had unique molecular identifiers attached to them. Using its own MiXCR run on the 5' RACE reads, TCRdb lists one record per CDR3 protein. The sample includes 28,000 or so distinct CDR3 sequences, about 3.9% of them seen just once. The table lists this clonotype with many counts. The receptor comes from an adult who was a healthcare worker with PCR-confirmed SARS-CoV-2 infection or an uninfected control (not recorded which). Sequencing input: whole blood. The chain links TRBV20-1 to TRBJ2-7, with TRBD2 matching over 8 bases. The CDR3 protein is CSAPGLAYEQYF. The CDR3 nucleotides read TGCAGTGCCCCGGGACTAGCCTACGAGCAGTACTTC.